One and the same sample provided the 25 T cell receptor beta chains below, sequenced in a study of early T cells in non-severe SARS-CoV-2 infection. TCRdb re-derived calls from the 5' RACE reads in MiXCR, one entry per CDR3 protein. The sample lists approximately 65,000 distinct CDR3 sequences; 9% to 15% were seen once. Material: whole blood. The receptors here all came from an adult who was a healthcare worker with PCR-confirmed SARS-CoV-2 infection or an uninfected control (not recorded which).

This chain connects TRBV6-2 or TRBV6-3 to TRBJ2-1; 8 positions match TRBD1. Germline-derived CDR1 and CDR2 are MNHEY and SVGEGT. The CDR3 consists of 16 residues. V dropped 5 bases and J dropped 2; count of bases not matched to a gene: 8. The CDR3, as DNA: TGTGCCAGCAGTCCACTCGACAGGGGCGCCTACAATGAGCAGTTCTTC. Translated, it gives CASSPLDRGAYNEQFF.

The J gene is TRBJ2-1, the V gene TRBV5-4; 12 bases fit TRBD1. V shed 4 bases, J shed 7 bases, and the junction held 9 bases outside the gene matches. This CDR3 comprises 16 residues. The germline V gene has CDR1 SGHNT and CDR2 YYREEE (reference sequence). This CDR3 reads CASSTGQGALGNEQFF. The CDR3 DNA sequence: TGTGCCAGCAGCACGGGACAGGGGGCCTTAGGGAATGAGCAGTTCTTC.

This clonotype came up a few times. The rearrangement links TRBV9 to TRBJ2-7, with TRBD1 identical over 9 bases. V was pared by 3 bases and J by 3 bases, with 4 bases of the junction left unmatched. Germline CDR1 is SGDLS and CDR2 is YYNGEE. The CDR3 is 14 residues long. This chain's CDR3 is CASSAQGADYEQYF. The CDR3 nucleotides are TGTGCCAGCAGCGCACAGGGGGCGGACTACGAGCAGTACTTC. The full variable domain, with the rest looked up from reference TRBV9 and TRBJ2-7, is DSGVTQTPKHLITATGQRVTLRCSPRSGDLSVYWYQQSLDQGLQFLIQYYNGEERAKGNILERFSAQQFPDLHSELNLSSLELGDSALYFCASSAQGADYEQYFGPGTRLTVT.

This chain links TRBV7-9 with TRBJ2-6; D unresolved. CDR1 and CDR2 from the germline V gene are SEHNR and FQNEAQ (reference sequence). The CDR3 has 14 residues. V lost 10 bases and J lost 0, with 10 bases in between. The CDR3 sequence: CATPSGSGANVLTF. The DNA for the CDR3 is TGTGCCACCCCTTCTGGCTCTGGGGCCAACGTCCTGACTTTC. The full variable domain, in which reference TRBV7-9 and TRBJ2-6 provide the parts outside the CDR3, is DTGVSQNPRHKITKRGQNVTFRCDPISEHNRLYWYRQTLGQGPEFLTYFQNEAQLEKSRLLSDRFSAERPKGSFSTLEIQRTEQGDSAMYLCATPSGSGANVLTFGAGSRLTVL.

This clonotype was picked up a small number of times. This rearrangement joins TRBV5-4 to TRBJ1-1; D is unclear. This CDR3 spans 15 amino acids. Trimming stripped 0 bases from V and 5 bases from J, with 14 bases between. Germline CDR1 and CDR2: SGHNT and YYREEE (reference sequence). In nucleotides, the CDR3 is TGTGCCAGCAGCTTGGGATCTCCTTGGAGGACTGAAGCTTTCTTT. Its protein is CASSLGSPWRTEAFF.

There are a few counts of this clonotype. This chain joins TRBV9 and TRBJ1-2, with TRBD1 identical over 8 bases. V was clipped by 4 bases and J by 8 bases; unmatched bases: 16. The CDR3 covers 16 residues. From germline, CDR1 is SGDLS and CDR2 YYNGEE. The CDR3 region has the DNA TGTGCCAGCAGCCTCTCAGGGGGCGTTACTTTCGGAGGCTACACCTTC. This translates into CASSLSGGVTFGGYTF. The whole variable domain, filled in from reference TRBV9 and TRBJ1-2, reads DSGVTQTPKHLITATGQRVTLRCSPRSGDLSVYWYQQSLDQGLQFLIQYYNGEERAKGNILERFSAQQFPDLHSELNLSSLELGDSALYFCASSLSGGVTFGGYTFGSGTRLTVV.

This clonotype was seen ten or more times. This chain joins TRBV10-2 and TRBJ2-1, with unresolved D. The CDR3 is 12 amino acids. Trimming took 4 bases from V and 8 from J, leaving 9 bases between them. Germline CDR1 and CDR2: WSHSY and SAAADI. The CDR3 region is CASSAQHYEQFF. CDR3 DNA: TGCGCCAGCAGTGCCCAACACTATGAGCAGTTCTTC.

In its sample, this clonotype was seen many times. DNA for the CDR3: TGTGCCAGCTCACCACCTAGCGGGGGACGTGAGCAGTTCTTC. The encoded protein is CASSPPSGGREQFF. This chain links TRBV18 with TRBJ2-1; 9 bases fit TRBD2. Trimming cost V 0 bases and J 9 bases; bases outside gene matches: 3. Looked up from germline, CDR1 is KGHSH and CDR2 is LQKENI. The CDR3 loop spans 14 amino acids.

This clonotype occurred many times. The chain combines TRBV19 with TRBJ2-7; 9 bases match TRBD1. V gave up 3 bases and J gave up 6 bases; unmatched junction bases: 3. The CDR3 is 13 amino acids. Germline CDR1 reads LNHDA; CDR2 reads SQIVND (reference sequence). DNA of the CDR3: TGTGCCAGTAGTATCGGGACAGGGTCCGAGCAGTACTTC. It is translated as CASSIGTGSEQYF.

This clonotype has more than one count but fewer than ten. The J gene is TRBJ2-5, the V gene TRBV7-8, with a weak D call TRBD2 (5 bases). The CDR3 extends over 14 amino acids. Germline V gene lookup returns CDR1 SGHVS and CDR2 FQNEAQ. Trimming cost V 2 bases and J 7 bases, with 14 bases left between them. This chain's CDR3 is CASSLLSLAGTQYF. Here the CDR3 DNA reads TGTGCCAGCAGCTTATTGAGCCTAGCTGGGACCCAGTACTTC.

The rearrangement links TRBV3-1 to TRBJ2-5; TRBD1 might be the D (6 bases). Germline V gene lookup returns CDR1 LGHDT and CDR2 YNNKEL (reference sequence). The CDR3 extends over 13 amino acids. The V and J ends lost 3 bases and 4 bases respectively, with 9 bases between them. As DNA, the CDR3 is TGTGCCAGCAGCCAGGGGGCACGAGAGACCCAGTACTTC. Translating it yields CASSQGARETQYF.

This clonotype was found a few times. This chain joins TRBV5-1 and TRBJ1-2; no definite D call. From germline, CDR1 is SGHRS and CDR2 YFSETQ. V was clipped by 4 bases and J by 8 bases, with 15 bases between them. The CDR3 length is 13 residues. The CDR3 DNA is TGCGCCAGCAGCCTCCTGAGCGAGCCCGGCTACACCTTC. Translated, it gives CASSLLSEPGYTF.

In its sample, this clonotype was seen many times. CDR3 sequence reads: CASSQRSQGASYEQYF. CDR3 DNA sequence: TGTGCCAGCAGCCAACGTAGCCAAGGGGCATCCTACGAGCAGTACTTC. The chain is built from TRBV3-1 and TRBJ2-7; D might be TRBD1 (5 bases). With 2 bases removed from V and 1 base from J, the gap between germline ends came to 15 bases. Germline V lookup: CDR1 LGHDT, CDR2 YNNKEL (reference sequence). The CDR3 length is 16 residues.

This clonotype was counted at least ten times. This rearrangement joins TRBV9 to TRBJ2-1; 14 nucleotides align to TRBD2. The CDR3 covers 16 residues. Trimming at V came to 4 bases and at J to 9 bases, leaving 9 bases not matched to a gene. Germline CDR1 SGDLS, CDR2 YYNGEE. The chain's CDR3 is CASSPGLAGGRSEQFF. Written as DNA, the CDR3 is TGTGCCAGCAGCCCAGGACTAGCGGGGGGTCGGAGTGAGCAGTTCTTC.

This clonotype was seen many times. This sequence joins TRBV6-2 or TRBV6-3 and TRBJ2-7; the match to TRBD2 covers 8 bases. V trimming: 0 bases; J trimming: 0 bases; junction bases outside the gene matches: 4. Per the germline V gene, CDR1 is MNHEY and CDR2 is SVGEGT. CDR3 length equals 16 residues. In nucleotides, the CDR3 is TGTGCCAGCAGTTACTCGCCCAGCGGGAGCTCCTACGAGCAGTACTTC. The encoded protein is CASSYSPSGSSYEQYF.

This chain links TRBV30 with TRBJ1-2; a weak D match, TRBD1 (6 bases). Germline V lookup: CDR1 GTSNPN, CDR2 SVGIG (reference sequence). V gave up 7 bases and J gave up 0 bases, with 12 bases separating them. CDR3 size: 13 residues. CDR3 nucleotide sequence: TGTGCCTCTAGGACAGAACCTAACTATGGCTACACCTTC. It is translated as CASRTEPNYGYTF.

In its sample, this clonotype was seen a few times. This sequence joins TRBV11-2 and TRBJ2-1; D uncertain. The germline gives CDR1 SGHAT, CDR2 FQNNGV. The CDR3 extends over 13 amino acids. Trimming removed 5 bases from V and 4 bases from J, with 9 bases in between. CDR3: CASSARQYNEQFF. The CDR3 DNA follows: TGTGCCAGCAGCGCACGACAATACAATGAGCAGTTCTTC.

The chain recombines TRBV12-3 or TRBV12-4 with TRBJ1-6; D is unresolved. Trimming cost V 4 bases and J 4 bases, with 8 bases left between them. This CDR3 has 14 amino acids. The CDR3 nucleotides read TGTGCCAGCAGTTCCGTCGAGTATAATTCACCCCTCCACTTT. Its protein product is CASSSVEYNSPLHF.

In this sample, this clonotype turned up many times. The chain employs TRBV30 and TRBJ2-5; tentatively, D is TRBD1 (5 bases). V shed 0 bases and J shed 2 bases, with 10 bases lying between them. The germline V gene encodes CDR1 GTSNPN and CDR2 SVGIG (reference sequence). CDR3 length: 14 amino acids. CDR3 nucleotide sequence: TGTGCCTGGAGTGTACTGGCAGGGCAAGAGACCCAGTACTTC. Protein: CAWSVLAGQETQYF.

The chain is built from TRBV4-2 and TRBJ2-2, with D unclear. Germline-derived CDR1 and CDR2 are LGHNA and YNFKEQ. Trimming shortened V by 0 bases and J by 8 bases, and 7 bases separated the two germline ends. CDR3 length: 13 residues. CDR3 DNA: TGTGCCAGCAGCCAAGACAAAGTTGGGGAGCTGTTTTTT. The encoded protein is CASSQDKVGELFF.

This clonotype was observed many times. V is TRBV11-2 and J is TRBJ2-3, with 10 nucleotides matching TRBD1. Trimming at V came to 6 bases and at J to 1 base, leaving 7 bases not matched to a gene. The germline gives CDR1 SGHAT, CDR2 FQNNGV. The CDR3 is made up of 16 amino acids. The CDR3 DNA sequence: TGTGCCAGCAGTCGCGGACAGGGGGATCGCACAGATACGCAGTATTTT. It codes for CASSRGQGDRTDTQYF.

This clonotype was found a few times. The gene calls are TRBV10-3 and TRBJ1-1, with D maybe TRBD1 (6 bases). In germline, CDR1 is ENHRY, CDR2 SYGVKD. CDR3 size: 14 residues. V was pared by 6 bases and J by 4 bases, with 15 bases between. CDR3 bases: TGTGCCATCAGGGGCGCAGGGGCGATCACTGAAGCTTTCTTT. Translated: CAIRGAGAITEAFF.

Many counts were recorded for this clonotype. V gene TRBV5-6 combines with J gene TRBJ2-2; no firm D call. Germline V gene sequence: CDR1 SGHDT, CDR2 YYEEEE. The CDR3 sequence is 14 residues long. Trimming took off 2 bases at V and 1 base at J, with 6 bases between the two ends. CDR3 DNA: TGTGCCAGCAGCTTTTTTGAGAACACCGGGGAGCTGTTTTTT. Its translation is CASSFFENTGELFF. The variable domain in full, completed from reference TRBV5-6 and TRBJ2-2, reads DAGVTQSPTHLIKTRGQQVTLRCSPKSGHDTVSWYQQALGQGPQFIFQYYEEEERQRGNFPDRFSGHQFPNYSSELNVNALLLGDSALYLCASSFFENTGELFFGEGSRLTVL.

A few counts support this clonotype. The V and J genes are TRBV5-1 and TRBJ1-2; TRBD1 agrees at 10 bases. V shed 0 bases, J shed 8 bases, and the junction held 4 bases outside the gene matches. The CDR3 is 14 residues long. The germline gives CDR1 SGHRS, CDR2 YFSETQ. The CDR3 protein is CASSLEGTGVGYTF. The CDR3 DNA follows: TGCGCCAGCAGCTTGGAAGGGACAGGGGTAGGCTACACCTTC.

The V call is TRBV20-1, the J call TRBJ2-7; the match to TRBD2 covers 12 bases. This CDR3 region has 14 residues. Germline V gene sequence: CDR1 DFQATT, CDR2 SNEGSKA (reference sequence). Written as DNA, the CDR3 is TGCAGCGTCCTAGCGGGGGGGACCTCTGACGAGCAGTACTTC. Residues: CSVLAGGTSDEQYF.